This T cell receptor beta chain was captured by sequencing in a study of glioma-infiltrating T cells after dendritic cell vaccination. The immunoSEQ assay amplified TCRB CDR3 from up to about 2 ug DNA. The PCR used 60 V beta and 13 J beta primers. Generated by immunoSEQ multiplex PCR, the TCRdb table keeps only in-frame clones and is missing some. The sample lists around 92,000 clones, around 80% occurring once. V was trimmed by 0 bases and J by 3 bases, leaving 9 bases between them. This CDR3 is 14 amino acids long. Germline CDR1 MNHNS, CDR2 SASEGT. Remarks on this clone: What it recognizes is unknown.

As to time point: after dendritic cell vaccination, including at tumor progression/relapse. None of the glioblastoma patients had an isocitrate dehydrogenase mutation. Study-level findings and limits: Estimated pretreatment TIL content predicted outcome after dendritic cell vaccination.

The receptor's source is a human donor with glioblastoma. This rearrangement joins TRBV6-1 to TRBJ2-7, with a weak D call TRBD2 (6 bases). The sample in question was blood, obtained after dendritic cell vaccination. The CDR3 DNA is TGTGCCAGCAGTGAAGCATGGCGGGACTACGAGCAGTACTTC. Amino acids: CASSEAWRDYEQYF.